This TCR beta chain was found in a study of blood T cell repertoires in COVID-19. For the study at large: Acute-phase and convalescent COVID-19 samples originated in the United States, Italy and Spain. The analysed material was cDNA or gDNA that came from T cells, B-cell-depleted T cells, or PBMCs.

Study processing details: For nucleated cells, counts were estimated from reference gene primer amplification. Generated by immunoSEQ multiplex PCR, the TCRdb table keeps only in-frame clones and is missing some. V and J calls and clone size are copied from that table; D and trimming were computed from the DNA. The sample includes approximately 180,000 clones, 80% to 85% seen only once; the top ten take 6.5% to 8.5%. Seattle cases were enrolled at active infection and followed longitudinally. Sequenced input: peripheral blood. This clonotype was sampled from a woman between 40 and 50 years old with COVID-19, enrolled during active disease.

For the CDR3, the DNA is TGTGCCAGCAGTTCCACAGGTTATGGCTACACCTTC. Its protein is CASSSTGYGYTF. The genes are TRBV27 and TRBJ1-2, with D perhaps matching TRBD1 (5 bases). The CDR3 totals 12 residues. V was trimmed by 4 bases and J by 5 bases, leaving 8 bases between them. Germline V gene lookup returns CDR1 MNHEY and CDR2 SMNVEV (reference sequence).